A single sample is the source of the 14 T cell receptor beta chains below, sequenced in a study of control samples from healthy donors and cancer patients. TCRdb's table, derived via immunoSEQ multiplex PCR, lists solely in-frame clones and lacks some. The table lists about 160,000 clones, just over 90% of them singletons. Sequences were obtained from blood. Source of these receptors: a woman aged 55-70 years in good health.

This clone appeared once. V and J are TRBV7-2 and TRBJ2-3; D is possibly TRBD2 (5 bases). The V end was cut by 2 bases, the J end by 2 bases, with 14 bases between. This CDR3 has 16 amino acids. Germline CDR1 is SGHTA and CDR2 is FQGNSA. DNA for the CDR3: TGTGCCAGCAGCTTACAATCTAGCCGATTCACAGATACGCAGTATTTT. Protein product: CASSLQSSRFTDTQYF.

This chain connects TRBV19 to TRBJ1-3; 7 bases line up with TRBD1. The V segment lost 10 bases and the J segment 6 bases; nucleotides outside the gene matches: 9. The length of the CDR3 is 13 residues. Looked up from germline, CDR1 is LNHDA and CDR2 is SQIVND (reference sequence). The CDR3: CAITGTALNTIYF. CDR3 DNA sequence: TGTGCCATCACCGGGACAGCACTAAACACCATATATTTT.

The rearrangement links TRBV5-1 to TRBJ1-4; the D gene is possibly TRBD1 (6 bases). V lost 0 bases and J lost 8, with 17 bases in between. CDR3 length: 16 amino acids. CDR1 SGHRS and CDR2 YFSETQ come from the germline V gene. The CDR3 sequence: CASSLAAGARGEKLFF. Written as DNA, the CDR3 is TGCGCCAGCAGCTTGGCCGCGGGGGCGCGAGGGGAAAAACTGTTTTTT.

The J gene is TRBJ1-3, the V gene TRBV27, with unresolved D. This CDR3 region has 15 residues. The V gene lost 5 bases and the J gene lost 2 bases, with 13 bases spanning the gap. Germline V CDR1 and CDR2: MNHEY, SMNVEV (reference sequence). This CDR3 reads CASSLSGFPGNTIYF. Written as DNA, the CDR3 is TGTGCCAGCAGTCTTTCCGGGTTCCCTGGAAACACCATATATTTT.

This chain links TRBV4-3 with TRBJ1-2; no clear D. The length of the CDR3 is 15 residues. V lost 0 bases and J lost 2, with 10 bases in between. Germline assignment: CDR1 LGHNA and CDR2 YSLEER. The CDR3 DNA reads as TGCGCCAGCAGCCAAGAGGCAGCACAAAACTATGGCTACACCTTC. This sequence encodes CASSQEAAQNYGYTF.

This clone was seen a few times. The V call is TRBV6-2 or TRBV6-3, the J call TRBJ2-7; 10 bases are a match to TRBD1. V dropped 0 bases and J dropped 4; count of bases not matched to a gene: 9. The CDR3 runs 17 residues. CDR1 MNHEY and CDR2 SVGEGT come from the germline V gene. Written as DNA, the CDR3 is TGTGCCAGCAGTTACTCCCCCGAGACAGGGGGCGCATACGAGCAGTACTTC. Protein: CASSYSPETGGAYEQYF.

The chain employs TRBV2 and TRBJ1-5; 10 bases are a match to TRBD1. CDR1 is SNHLY and CDR2 is FYNNEI in the germline V gene. The CDR3 runs 16 residues. With 7 bases clipped from V and 0 bases from J, the junction kept 6 bases outside the gene matches. CDR3: CASKDRGPTSNQPQHF. For the CDR3, the DNA is TGTGCCAGCAAAGACAGGGGGCCTACTAGCAATCAGCCCCAGCATTTT.

On this clone itself: Other DNA sequences in this sample translate to the same CDR3. V gene TRBV7-2 combines with J gene TRBJ2-1; no reliable D call. The ends were cut back, 1 base at V and 1 base at J, with 8 bases in the middle. Germline loops: CDR1 SGHTA, CDR2 FQGNSA. The CDR3 length is 15 residues. The CDR3 nucleotides are TGTGCCAGCAGCTTAGGGGCCGGGTCCTACAATGAGCAGTTCTTC. Translation: CASSLGAGSYNEQFF.

CDR3 nucleotide sequence: TGTGCCAGCTCACCGGCCAGCGGGGAAGAGACCCAGTACTTC. Protein sequence: CASSPASGEETQYF. The V call is TRBV18, the J call TRBJ2-5, with 7 bases that match TRBD2. V lost 3 bases and J lost 3; bases outside the gene matches: 4. The CDR3 totals 14 residues. Germline-derived CDR1 and CDR2 are KGHSH and LQKENI.

J is TRBJ1-1 and V is TRBV12-3 or TRBV12-4; no clear D gene. Trimming took off 6 bases at V and 0 bases at J, with 5 bases between the two ends. This CDR3 is built from 12 residues. The CDR3 here is CASRKLNTEAFF. The DNA for the CDR3 is TGTGCCAGCAGAAAGTTGAACACTGAAGCTTTCTTT.

The chain is built from TRBV7-2 and TRBJ1-1, with TRBD1 matching over 9 bases. CDR1 and CDR2 (germline): SGHTA, FQGNSA. The CDR3 sequence is 13 residues long. V shed 5 bases, J shed 3 bases, and the junction held 1 base outside the gene matches. The CDR3 DNA reads TGTGCCAGCAGCAGACAGGGGGACACTGAAGCTTTCTTT. Translation gives CASSRQGDTEAFF.

The V and J genes are TRBV5-6 and TRBJ1-4; TRBD1 aligns across 9 bases. The CDR3 sequence is 15 residues long. With 3 bases clipped from V and 6 bases from J, the junction kept 6 bases outside the gene matches. CDR1 SGHDT and CDR2 YYEEEE come from the germline V gene. The CDR3 loop is CASSSMGQGDEKLFF. The CDR3 DNA reads TGTGCCAGCAGCTCCATGGGACAGGGCGATGAAAAACTGTTTTTT.

The chain employs TRBV5-8 and TRBJ1-2, with unresolved D. This CDR3 comprises 11 residues. V gave up 5 bases and J gave up 8 bases, with 10 bases separating them. Germline V gene data show CDR1 as SGHTS and CDR2 as YDEGEE. CDR3 bases: TGTGCCAGCAGGGGGTATTGGGGCTACACCTTC. This sequence encodes CASRGYWGYTF.

This sequence joins TRBV7-2 and TRBJ2-7, with TRBD2 as a possible D gene (6 bases). This CDR3 comprises 15 residues. Germline values: CDR1 SGHTA, CDR2 FQGNSA. Trimming left V 5 bases short and J 1 base short, with 15 bases between. Written as DNA, the CDR3 is TGTGCCAGCAGCCCCTCTTTTGGGGGGTCCTACGAGCAGTACTTC. Protein: CASSPSFGGSYEQYF. Drawing the rest from reference TRBV7-2 and TRBJ2-7, the complete variable domain is GAGVSQSPSNKVTEKGKDVELRCDPISGHTALYWYRQSLGQGLEFLIYFQGNSAPDKSGLPSDRFSAERTGGSVSTLTIQRTQQEDSAVYLCASSPSFGGSYEQYFGPGTRLTVT.